One TCR beta chain is described in this entry. Its matching antigen is unknown. Data came from immunoSEQ multiplex PCR; TCRdb stores just in-frame clones and leaves some out. Altogether 11,000 or so clones are present, 60% to 80% being singletons, with the ten largest covering more than 8%. The data originate from a study of CD4+ T cells in melanoma. Overall study results and limits: Neoantigen-specific CD4+ T cells in melanoma reportedly had diverse differentiation states. CD8+ T cell, macrophage and B cell function reportedly correlated with neoantigen-specific CD4+ T cells.

The CDR3 has 15 residues. The V gene end was trimmed by 2 bases and the J gene end by 6 bases; junction bases not matched to a gene: 9. The germline gives CDR1 ENHRY, CDR2 SYGVKD. Sequenced material: cells from a culture (not recorded whether cultured in vitro). The sequence was collected from a human donor with melanoma. This chain connects TRBV10-3 to TRBJ2-7, with TRBD1 identical over 8 bases. CDR3 in amino acids: CAISETRNRGIEQYF. The CDR3 DNA reads TGTGCCATCAGTGAGACCAGAAACAGGGGGATCGAGCAGTACTTC.